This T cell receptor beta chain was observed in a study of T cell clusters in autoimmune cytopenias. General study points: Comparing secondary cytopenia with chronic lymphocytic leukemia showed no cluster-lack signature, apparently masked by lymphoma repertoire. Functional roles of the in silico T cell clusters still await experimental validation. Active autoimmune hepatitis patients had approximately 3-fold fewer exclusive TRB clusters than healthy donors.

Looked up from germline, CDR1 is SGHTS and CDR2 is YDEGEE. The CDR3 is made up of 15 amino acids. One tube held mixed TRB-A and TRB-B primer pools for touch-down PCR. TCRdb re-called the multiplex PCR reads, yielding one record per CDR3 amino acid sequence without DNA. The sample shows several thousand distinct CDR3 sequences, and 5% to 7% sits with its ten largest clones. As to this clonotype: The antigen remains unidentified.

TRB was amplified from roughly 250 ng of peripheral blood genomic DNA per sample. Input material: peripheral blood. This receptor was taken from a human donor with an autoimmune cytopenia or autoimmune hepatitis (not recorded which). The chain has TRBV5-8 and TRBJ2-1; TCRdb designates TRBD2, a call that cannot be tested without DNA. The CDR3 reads CASTRSGSSYNEQFF.